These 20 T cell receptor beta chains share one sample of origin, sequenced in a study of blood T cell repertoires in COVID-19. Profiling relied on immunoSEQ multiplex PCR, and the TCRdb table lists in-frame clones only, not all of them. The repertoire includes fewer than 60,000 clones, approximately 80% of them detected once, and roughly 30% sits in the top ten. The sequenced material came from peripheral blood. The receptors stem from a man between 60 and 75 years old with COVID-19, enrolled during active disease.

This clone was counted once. The CDR3 sequence is CASRTAFGYGYTF. The CDR3 region has the DNA TGTGCCAGCAGGACAGCCTTTGGCTATGGCTACACCTTC. The chain carries TRBV2 and TRBJ1-2; perhaps TRBD1 as D (5 bases). The CDR3 covers 13 residues. CDR1 is SNHLY and CDR2 is FYNNEI in the germline V gene. The V end was cut by 6 bases, the J end by 4 bases, with 12 bases between.

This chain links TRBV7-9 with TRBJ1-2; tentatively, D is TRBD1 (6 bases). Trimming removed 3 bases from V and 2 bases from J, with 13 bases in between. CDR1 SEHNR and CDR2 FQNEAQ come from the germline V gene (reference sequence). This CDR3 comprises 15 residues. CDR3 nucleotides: TGTGCCAGCAGCTTCGGACAGCGAGCAAACTATGGCTACACCTTC. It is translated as CASSFGQRANYGYTF.

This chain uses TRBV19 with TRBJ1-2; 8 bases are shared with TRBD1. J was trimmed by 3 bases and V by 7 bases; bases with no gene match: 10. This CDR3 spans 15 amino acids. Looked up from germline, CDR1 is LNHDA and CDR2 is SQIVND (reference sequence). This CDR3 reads CASMPGGERDYGYTF. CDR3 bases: TGTGCCAGTATGCCAGGGGGCGAGAGAGACTATGGCTACACCTTC.

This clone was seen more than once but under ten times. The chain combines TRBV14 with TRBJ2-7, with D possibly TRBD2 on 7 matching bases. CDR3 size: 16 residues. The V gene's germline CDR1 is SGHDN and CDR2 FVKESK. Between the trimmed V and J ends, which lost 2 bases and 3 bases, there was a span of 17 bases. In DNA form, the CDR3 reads TGTGCCAGCAGCCAAATAGGGGGGGCCAAATTCTACGAGCAGTACTTC. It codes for CASSQIGGAKFYEQYF.

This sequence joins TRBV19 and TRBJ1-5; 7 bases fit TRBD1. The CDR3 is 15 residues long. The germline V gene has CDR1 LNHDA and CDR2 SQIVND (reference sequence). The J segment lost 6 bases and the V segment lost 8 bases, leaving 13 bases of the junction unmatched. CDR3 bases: TGTGCCAGTGATTTAACTCAGGGGGGAAGTCAGCCCCAGCATTTT. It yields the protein CASDLTQGGSQPQHF.

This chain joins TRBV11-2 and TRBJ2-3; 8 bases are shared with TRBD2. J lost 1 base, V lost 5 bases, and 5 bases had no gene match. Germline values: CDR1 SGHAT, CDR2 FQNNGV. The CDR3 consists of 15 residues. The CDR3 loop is CASSGRGGGTDTQYF. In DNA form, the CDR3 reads TGTGCCAGCAGCGGCCGGGGGGGAGGCACAGATACGCAGTATTTT.

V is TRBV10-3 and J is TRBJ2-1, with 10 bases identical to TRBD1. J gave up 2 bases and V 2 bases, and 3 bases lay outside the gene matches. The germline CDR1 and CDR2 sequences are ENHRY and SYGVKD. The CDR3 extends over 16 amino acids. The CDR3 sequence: CAISERTGGAYNEQFF. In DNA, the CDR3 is TGTGCCATCAGTGAGCGGACAGGGGGAGCCTACAATGAGCAGTTCTTC.

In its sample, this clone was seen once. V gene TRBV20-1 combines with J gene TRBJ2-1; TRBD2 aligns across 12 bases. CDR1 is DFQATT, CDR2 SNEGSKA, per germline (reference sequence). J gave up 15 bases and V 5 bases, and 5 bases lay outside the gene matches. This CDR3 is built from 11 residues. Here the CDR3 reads CSASGLAGLFF. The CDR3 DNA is TGCAGTGCTTCCGGACTAGCGGGACTGTTCTTC.

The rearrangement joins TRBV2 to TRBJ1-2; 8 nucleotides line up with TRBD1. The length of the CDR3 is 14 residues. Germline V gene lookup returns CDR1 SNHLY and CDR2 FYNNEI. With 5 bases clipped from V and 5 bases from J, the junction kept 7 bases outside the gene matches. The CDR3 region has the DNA TGTGCCAGCAGTTCAGGACAGGGAAAATATGGCTACACCTTC. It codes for CASSSGQGKYGYTF.

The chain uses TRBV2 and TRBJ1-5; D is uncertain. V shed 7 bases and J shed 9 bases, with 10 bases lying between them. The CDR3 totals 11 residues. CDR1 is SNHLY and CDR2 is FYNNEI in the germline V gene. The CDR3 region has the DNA TGTGCCAGCACCGAGGGTGGGCCCCAGCATTTT. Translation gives CASTEGGPQHF.

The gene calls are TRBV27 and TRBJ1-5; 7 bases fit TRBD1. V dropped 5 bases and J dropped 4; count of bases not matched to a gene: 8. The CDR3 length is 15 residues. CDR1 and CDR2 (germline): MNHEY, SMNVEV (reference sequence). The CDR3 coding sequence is TGTGCCAGCAGTCATCACCGGGACAGTAATCAGCCCCAGCATTTT. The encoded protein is CASSHHRDSNQPQHF.

CDR3 coding DNA: TGCGCCAGCAGCTTGGGCCAGGGAAAGGAGACCCAGTACTTC. This translates into CASSLGQGKETQYF. This chain links TRBV5-1 with TRBJ2-5, with TRBD1 as a possible D gene (5 bases). V was cut by 0 bases and J by 5 bases, with 11 bases left in between. The CDR3 loop spans 14 amino acids. Germline CDR1 and CDR2: SGHRS and YFSETQ.

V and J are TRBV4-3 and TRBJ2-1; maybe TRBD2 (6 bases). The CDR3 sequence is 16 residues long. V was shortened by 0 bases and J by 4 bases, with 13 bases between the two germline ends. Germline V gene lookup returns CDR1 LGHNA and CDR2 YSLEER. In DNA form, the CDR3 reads TGCGCCAGCAGCCAAGACCGGGACTTACCTTACAATGAGCAGTTCTTC. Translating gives CASSQDRDLPYNEQFF.

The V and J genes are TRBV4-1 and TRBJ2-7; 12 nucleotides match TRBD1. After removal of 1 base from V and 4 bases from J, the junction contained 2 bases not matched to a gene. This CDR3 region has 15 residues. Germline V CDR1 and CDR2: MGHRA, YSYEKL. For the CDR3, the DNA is TGCGCCAGCAGCCAAGTGGGACAGGGGGCGTACGAGCAGTACTTC. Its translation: CASSQVGQGAYEQYF.

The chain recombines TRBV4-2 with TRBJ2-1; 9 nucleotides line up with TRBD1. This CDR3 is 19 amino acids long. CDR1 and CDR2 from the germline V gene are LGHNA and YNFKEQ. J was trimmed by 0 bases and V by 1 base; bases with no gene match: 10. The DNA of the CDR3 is TGTGCCAGCAGCCAAGCGGGACAGGGACGAAACAGCTCCTACAATGAGCAGTTCTTC. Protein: CASSQAGQGRNSSYNEQFF.

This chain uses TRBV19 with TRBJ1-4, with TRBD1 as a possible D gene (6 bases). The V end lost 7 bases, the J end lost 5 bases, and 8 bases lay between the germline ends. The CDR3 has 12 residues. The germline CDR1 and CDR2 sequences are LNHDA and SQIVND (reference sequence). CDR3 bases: TGTGCCAGTAAAACAGGGAATGAAAAACTGTTTTTT. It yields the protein CASKTGNEKLFF.

The CDR3 coding sequence is TGTGCCAGCAGTGTCCGGGGACAGAGAAACTATGGCTACACCTTC. Its translation is CASSVRGQRNYGYTF. This rearrangement joins TRBV2 to TRBJ1-2; 7 bases map to TRBD1. After removal of 4 bases from V and 2 bases from J, the junction contained 7 bases not matched to a gene. The CDR3 contains 15 residues. Germline CDR1 reads SNHLY; CDR2 reads FYNNEI.

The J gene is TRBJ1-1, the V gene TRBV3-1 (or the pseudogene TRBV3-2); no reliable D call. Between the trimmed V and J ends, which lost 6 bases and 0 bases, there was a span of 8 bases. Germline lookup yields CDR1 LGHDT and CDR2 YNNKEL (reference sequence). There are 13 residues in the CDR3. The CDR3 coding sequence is TGTGCCAGCAGAGGCACAGTGAACACTGAAGCTTTCTTT. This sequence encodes CASRGTVNTEAFF.

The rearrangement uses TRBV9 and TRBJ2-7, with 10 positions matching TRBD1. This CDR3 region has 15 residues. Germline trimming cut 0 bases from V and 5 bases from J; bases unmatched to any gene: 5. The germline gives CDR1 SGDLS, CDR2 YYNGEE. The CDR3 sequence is CASSVAGTGVHEQYF. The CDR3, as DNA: TGTGCCAGCAGCGTAGCTGGGACAGGGGTCCACGAGCAGTACTTC.

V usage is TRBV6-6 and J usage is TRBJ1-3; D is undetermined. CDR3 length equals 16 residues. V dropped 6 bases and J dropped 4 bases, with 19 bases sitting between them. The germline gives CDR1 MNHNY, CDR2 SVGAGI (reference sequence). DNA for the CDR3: TGTGCCAGCAGCCCACTTTTGCCGGGAGCAGGAAACACCATATATTTT. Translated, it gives CASSPLLPGAGNTIYF.